The 30 T cell receptor beta chains reported below all come from one sample, sequenced in a study of CD4 T cell repertoires in COVID-19. This table comes from immunoSEQ multiplex PCR, and its TCRdb copy is limited to in-frame clones, with some not included. The repertoire holds about 75,000 clones, around four fifths seen once, with roughly 0.5% in the top ten. This specimen was CD4+ T cells from peripheral blood, taken after recovery from COVID-19. These receptors originate from a human donor who had COVID-19.

The chain joins TRBV27 to TRBJ2-7, with TRBD2 matching 7 bases. After removal of 8 bases from V and 3 bases from J, the junction contained 7 bases not matched to a gene. Germline CDR1 is MNHEY and CDR2 is SMNVEV (reference sequence). The CDR3 spans 13 residues. The CDR3 bases are TGTGCCAGCGGCCTAGCGGAGCACTACGAGCAGTACTTC. Translation: CASGLAEHYEQYF.

The CDR3, as DNA: TGTGCCAGCAGCGCCAAATCAGGGTCTAGCAATCAGCCCCAGCATTTT. Translated: CASSAKSGSSNQPQHF. This chain connects TRBV7-2 to TRBJ1-5; D possibly corresponds to TRBD1 (5 bases). Looked up from germline, CDR1 is SGHTA and CDR2 is FQGNSA. Trimming shortened V by 5 bases and J by 0 bases, and 14 bases separated the two germline ends. CDR3 length: 16 amino acids. The variable domain in full, with the rest retrieved from reference TRBV7-2 and TRBJ1-5, is GAGVSQSPSNKVTEKGKDVELRCDPISGHTALYWYRQSLGQGLEFLIYFQGNSAPDKSGLPSDRFSAERTGGSVSTLTIQRTQQEDSAVYLCASSAKSGSSNQPQHFGDGTRLSIL.

The CDR3 DNA reads TGTGCCAGCAGTGATGGCAGGGGAGGCCCGGGGGAAAAACTGTTTTTT. Residues: CASSDGRGGPGEKLFF. The chain combines TRBV6-1 with TRBJ1-4; D might be TRBD1 (6 bases). This CDR3 region has 16 residues. V shed 3 bases and J shed 8 bases, with 19 bases lying between them. CDR1 MNHNS and CDR2 SASEGT come from the germline V gene.

This clone occurred once. The chain recombines TRBV28 with TRBJ1-5; D might be TRBD1 (6 bases). Per germline, CDR1 MDHEN and CDR2 SYDVKM. V lost 1 base, J lost 12 bases, and 13 bases lay in between. The CDR3 is 13 residues long. The CDR3 spells CASSLFRVGGQHF. The DNA for the CDR3 is TGTGCCAGCAGTTTATTTAGGGTAGGGGGCCAGCATTTT. The variable domain in full, completed from reference TRBV28 and TRBJ1-5, reads DVKVTQSSRYLVKRTGEKVFLECVQDMDHENMFWYRQDPGLGLRLIYFSYDVKMKEKGDIPEGYSVSREKKERFSLILESASTNQTSMYLCASSLFRVGGQHFGDGTRLSIL.

This clone is a singleton in its sample. The rearrangement joins TRBV20-1 to TRBJ1-2, with D hard to call. Trimming took off 1 base at V and 9 bases at J, with 9 bases between the two ends. The germline V gene has CDR1 DFQATT and CDR2 SNEGSKA (reference sequence). There are 11 residues in the CDR3. The CDR3: CSARGLGSYTF. Here the CDR3 DNA reads TGCAGTGCTAGAGGGCTAGGCAGCTACACCTTC.

This sequence joins TRBV7-9 and TRBJ1-5; D unresolved. CDR3 size: 17 residues. V shed 5 bases and J shed 7 bases, with 24 bases lying between them. CDR1 and CDR2 (germline): SEHNR, FQNEAQ (reference sequence). The CDR3 region is CASSHERGMVVGQPQHF. As DNA, the CDR3 is TGTGCCAGCAGCCATGAGAGAGGGATGGTTGTGGGACAGCCCCAGCATTTT. Supplemented by reference TRBV7-9 and TRBJ1-5, the full variable domain reads DTGVSQNPRHKITKRGQNVTFRCDPISEHNRLYWYRQTLGQGPEFLTYFQNEAQLEKSRLLSDRFSAERPKGSFSTLEIQRTEQGDSAMYLCASSHERGMVVGQPQHFGDGTRLSIL.

The rearrangement joins TRBV30 to TRBJ2-3; D uncertain. The CDR3 is 15 amino acids. Germline-derived CDR1 and CDR2 are GTSNPN and SVGIG (reference sequence). The V gene lost 0 bases and the J gene lost 2 bases, with 12 bases spanning the gap. CDR3 DNA sequence: TGTGCCTGGAGTGTACGCGGTGCCCTCACAGATACGCAGTATTTT. Its translation is CAWSVRGALTDTQYF.

This clone was seen a handful of times. The rearrangement uses TRBV4-1 and TRBJ1-1; possible D gene TRBD1, 5 bases. V lost 8 bases to trimming and J lost 4 bases, with 11 bases between them. The germline CDR1 and CDR2 sequences are MGHRA and YSYEKL. The CDR3 has 12 residues. The chain's CDR3 is CASGARGTEAFF. CDR3 bases: TGCGCCAGCGGAGCGAGGGGCACTGAAGCTTTCTTT.

This clone was recorded only once. This chain links TRBV24-1 with TRBJ2-2, with D unclear. The CDR3 runs to 13 residues. The V end was cut by 5 bases, the J end by 2 bases, with 5 bases between. Germline CDR1 is KGHDR and CDR2 is SFDVKD. The CDR3 DNA reads TGTGCCACCAGTGGTCCCAACACCGGGGAGCTGTTTTTT. This translates into CATSGPNTGELFF.

J is TRBJ1-2 and V is TRBV6-4; TRBD1 matches 7 bases. The CDR3 length is 12 residues. With V trimmed by 2 bases and J by 10 bases, 4 bases remained unmatched. Germline V gives CDR1 MRHNA, CDR2 SNTAGT. The CDR3 DNA reads TGTGCCAGCAGTGACAGGGGGCGGTTCTACACCTTC. Encoded protein: CASSDRGRFYTF.

The chain employs TRBV19 and TRBJ2-1; the match to TRBD2 covers 13 bases. Per germline, CDR1 LNHDA and CDR2 SQIVND (reference sequence). V was pared by 6 bases and J by 8 bases, with 13 bases of the junction left unmatched. The CDR3 has 17 residues. The CDR3 here is CASSKGTSGISFDEQFF. CDR3 DNA sequence: TGTGCCAGTAGCAAAGGGACTAGCGGGATTTCATTCGATGAGCAGTTCTTC.

In its sample, this clone was seen once. Relative to the germline gene, one junction end is altered; a read error may explain this. The chain is built from TRBV29-1 and TRBJ2-5; 8 bases fit TRBD1. This CDR3 contains 13 residues. Per the germline V gene, CDR1 is SQVTM and CDR2 is ANQGSEA. CDR3 in amino acids: CSVKGTGQGTQYF. CDR3 DNA sequence: TGCAGCGTTAAAGGGACAGGCCAAGGGACCCAGTACTTC.

The chain links TRBV20-1 to TRBJ2-5; D possibly corresponds to TRBD1 (6 bases). The CDR3 loop spans 14 amino acids. V was shortened by 3 bases and J by 1 base, with 12 bases between the two germline ends. Germline V gene data show CDR1 as DFQATT and CDR2 as SNEGSKA (reference sequence). For the CDR3, the DNA is TGCAGTGCTAGTGAAGTACAGGGCCAAGAGACCCAGTACTTC. Its translation is CSASEVQGQETQYF.

The chain couples TRBV30 to TRBJ2-4; 9 bases are shared with TRBD1. Germline V lookup: CDR1 GTSNPN, CDR2 SVGIG (reference sequence). This CDR3 has 15 residues. V shed 2 bases and J 6 bases; nucleotides not matched to a gene: 8. The CDR3 DNA reads TGTGCCTGGAGTTTGGGGACAGGGAGGGGAAACATTCAGTACTTC. Encoded protein: CAWSLGTGRGNIQYF.

The rearrangement links TRBV6-1 to TRBJ2-5; 7 nucleotides match TRBD1. V shed 3 bases, J shed 1 base, and the junction held 2 bases outside the gene matches. The CDR3 totals 14 residues. Germline CDR1 and CDR2: MNHNS and SASEGT. CDR3 loop: CASSEGTVQETQYF. DNA for the CDR3: TGTGCCAGCAGTGAGGGGACAGTCCAAGAGACCCAGTACTTC.

This chain uses TRBV2 with TRBJ2-7; no firm D call. Germline CDR1 SNHLY, CDR2 FYNNEI. The length of the CDR3 is 13 residues. V lost 7 bases, J lost 9 bases, and 19 bases lay in between. CDR3 nucleotide sequence: TGTGCCAGCACCGACCAGGACCCGTCGCCGCAGTACTTC. Its translation is CASTDQDPSPQYF.

This clone came up a few times. The chain is built from TRBV6-6 and TRBJ1-1; D gene ambiguous. V was trimmed by 6 bases and J by 1 base, leaving 3 bases between them. The CDR3 totals 11 residues. Germline CDR1 is MNHNY and CDR2 is SVGAGI (reference sequence). The CDR3 reads CASSRNTEAFF. The DNA for the CDR3 is TGTGCCAGCAGCCGGAACACTGAAGCTTTCTTT.

J is TRBJ1-2 and V is TRBV25-1; possibly TRBD1 for D (5 bases). The ends were cut back, 2 bases at V and 7 bases at J, with 14 bases in the middle. CDR1 and CDR2 from the germline V gene are MGHDK and SYGVNS. The CDR3 length is 14 residues. CDR3 coding DNA: TGTGCCAGCAGTGAACCCGCCAGGGTCGCTGGCTACACCTTC. Residues: CASSEPARVAGYTF.

J is TRBJ2-7 and V is TRBV5-4; 8 nucleotides match TRBD1. V lost 4 bases and J lost 4; bases outside the gene matches: 10. CDR1 and CDR2 from the germline V gene are SGHNT and YYREEE (reference sequence). CDR3 length: 15 residues. CDR3: CASSTDRVEGYEQYF. CDR3 DNA: TGTGCCAGCAGCACGGACAGGGTGGAAGGTTACGAGCAGTACTTC.

This chain joins TRBV7-9 and TRBJ2-2; D gene ambiguous. V shed 6 bases and J shed 6 bases, with 17 bases lying between them. Per germline, CDR1 SEHNR and CDR2 FQNEAQ (reference sequence). CDR3 size: 15 residues. The CDR3 region has the DNA TGTGCCAGCAGTTTACTTCGGACCACCTCCGGGGAGCTGTTTTTT. Amino acids: CASSLLRTTSGELFF.

This clone was seen a handful of times. The chain employs TRBV24-1 and TRBJ1-5; TRBD1 might be the D (5 bases). This CDR3 has 15 residues. From germline, CDR1 is KGHDR and CDR2 SFDVKD. V dropped 2 bases and J dropped 7 bases, with 14 bases sitting between them. The DNA of the CDR3 is TGTGCCACCAGTGATTCCGGGACCCAGGGACAGCCCCAGCATTTT. It specifies CATSDSGTQGQPQHF.

This clone was recorded only once. The chain joins TRBV7-6 to TRBJ2-3; the match to TRBD2 covers 10 bases. With V trimmed by 5 bases and J by 3 bases, 8 bases remained unmatched. The CDR3 consists of 16 residues. Germline CDR1 and CDR2: SGHVS and FNYEAQ. DNA for the CDR3: TGTGCCAGCAGCGCCTCGACTAGCGGGCCTACAGATACGCAGTATTTT. This sequence encodes CASSASTSGPTDTQYF.

The V and J genes are TRBV29-1 and TRBJ1-1; a weak D match, TRBD1 (5 bases). The CDR3 is made up of 17 amino acids. CDR1 and CDR2 (germline): SQVTM, ANQGSEA. V was shortened by 3 bases and J by 0 bases, with 20 bases between the two germline ends. The CDR3 loop is CSVEFWGKGRMNTEAFF. CDR3 coding DNA: TGCAGCGTTGAGTTTTGGGGGAAAGGCAGAATGAACACTGAAGCTTTCTTT.

The chain combines TRBV19 with TRBJ2-5, with D unresolved. Germline assignment: CDR1 LNHDA and CDR2 SQIVND (reference sequence). This CDR3 is built from 14 residues. V was cut by 5 bases and J by 4 bases, with 14 bases left in between. CDR3 sequence (DNA): TGTGCCAGTAGTCGGAGTGGAAAAGGAGAGACCCAGTACTTC. Residues: CASSRSGKGETQYF. Using reference TRBV19 and TRBJ2-5 for the parts outside the CDR3, the full variable domain is DGGITQSPKYLFRKEGQNVTLSCEQNLNHDAMYWYRQDPGQGLRLIYYSQIVNDFQKGDIAEGYSVSREKKESFPLTVTSAQKNPTAFYLCASSRSGKGETQYFGPGTRLLVL.

This sequence joins TRBV7-9 and TRBJ1-4; 7 bases are shared with TRBD1. Trimming removed 0 bases from V and 6 bases from J; junction bases left unmatched: 4. The CDR3 runs 15 residues. Per germline, CDR1 SEHNR and CDR2 FQNEAQ (reference sequence). CDR3 in amino acids: CASSLAEGADEKLFF. The CDR3 DNA sequence: TGTGCCAGCAGCTTAGCCGAGGGGGCGGATGAAAAACTGTTTTTT. The entire variable domain, with the rest obtained from reference TRBV7-9 and TRBJ1-4, is as follows: DTGVSQNPRHKITKRGQNVTFRCDPISEHNRLYWYRQTLGQGPEFLTYFQNEAQLEKSRLLSDRFSAERPKGSFSTLEIQRTEQGDSAMYLCASSLAEGADEKLFFGSGTQLSVL.

This clone was counted only a few times. The V and J genes are TRBV6-5 and TRBJ2-7; 7 positions match TRBD1. This CDR3 contains 15 residues. CDR1 MNHEY and CDR2 SVGAGI come from the germline V gene. The V and J ends lost 0 bases and 2 bases, in that order; junction bases with no gene match: 4. This CDR3 is CASSYSTGPTYEQYF. The CDR3 DNA reads as TGTGCCAGCAGTTACTCGACAGGGCCCACCTACGAGCAGTACTTC.

The chain carries TRBV6-6 and TRBJ2-1; D tentatively fits TRBD1 or TRBD2 (5 bases each). V was pared by 4 bases and J by 6 bases, with 10 bases between. The CDR3 has 13 amino acids. Germline CDR1 MNHNY, CDR2 SVGAGI (reference sequence). CDR3 region: CASSSRDGNEQFF. The CDR3 DNA reads TGTGCCAGCAGTTCCCGGGACGGCAATGAGCAGTTCTTC.

CDR3 residues: CASSGDRSGANVLTF. The CDR3 nucleotides are TGCGCCAGCAGCGGAGACAGATCTGGGGCCAACGTCCTGACTTTC. The gene calls are TRBV5-1 and TRBJ2-6, with D perhaps matching TRBD1 (5 bases). Deletions cut 4 bases from V and 1 base from J, with 9 bases between. The length of the CDR3 is 15 residues. Germline CDR1 and CDR2: SGHRS and YFSETQ.

The rearrangement joins TRBV10-3 to TRBJ1-6; D is unclear. The CDR3 spans 13 residues. Trimming removed 2 bases from V and 7 bases from J, with 6 bases in between. Germline CDR1 reads ENHRY; CDR2 reads SYGVKD. The CDR3 loop reads CAISEDRNSPLHF. CDR3 nucleotide sequence: TGTGCCATCAGTGAGGACCGCAATTCACCCCTCCACTTT.

The chain links TRBV6-4 to TRBJ1-2; 10 bases fit TRBD1. Trimming removed 5 bases from V and 4 bases from J; junction bases left unmatched: 4. The CDR3 is 14 amino acids. The germline V gene encodes CDR1 MRHNA and CDR2 SNTAGT. CDR3 DNA: TGTGCCAGCAGTCCGAGGACAGGGGGCTATGGCTACACCTTC. Encoded protein: CASSPRTGGYGYTF.